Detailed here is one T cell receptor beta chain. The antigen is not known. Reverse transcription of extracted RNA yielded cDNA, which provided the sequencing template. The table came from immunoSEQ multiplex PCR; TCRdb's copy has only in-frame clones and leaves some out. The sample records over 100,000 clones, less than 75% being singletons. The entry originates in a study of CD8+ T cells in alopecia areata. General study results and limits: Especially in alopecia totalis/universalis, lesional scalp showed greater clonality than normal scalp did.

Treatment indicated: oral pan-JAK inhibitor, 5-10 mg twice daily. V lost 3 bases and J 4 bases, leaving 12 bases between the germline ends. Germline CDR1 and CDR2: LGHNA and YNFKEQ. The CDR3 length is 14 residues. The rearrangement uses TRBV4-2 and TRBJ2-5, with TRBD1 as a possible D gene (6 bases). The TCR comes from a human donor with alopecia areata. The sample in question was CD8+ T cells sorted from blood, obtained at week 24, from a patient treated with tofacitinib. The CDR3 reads CASSQERGIETQYF. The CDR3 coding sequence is TGTGCCAGCAGCCAGGAGAGGGGGATAGAGACCCAGTACTTC.